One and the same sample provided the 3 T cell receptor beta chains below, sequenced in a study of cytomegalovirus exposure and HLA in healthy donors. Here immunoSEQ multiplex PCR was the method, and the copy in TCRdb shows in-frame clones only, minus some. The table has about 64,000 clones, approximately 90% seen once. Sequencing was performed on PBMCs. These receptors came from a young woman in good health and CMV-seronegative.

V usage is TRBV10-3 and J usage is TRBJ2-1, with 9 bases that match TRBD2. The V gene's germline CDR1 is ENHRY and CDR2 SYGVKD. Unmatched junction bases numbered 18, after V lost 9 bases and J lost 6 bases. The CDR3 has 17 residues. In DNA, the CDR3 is TGTGCCATAAAAGGGGGGACCGGGACTAGCTTATCCAATGAGCAGTTCTTC. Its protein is CAIKGGTGTSLSNEQFF.

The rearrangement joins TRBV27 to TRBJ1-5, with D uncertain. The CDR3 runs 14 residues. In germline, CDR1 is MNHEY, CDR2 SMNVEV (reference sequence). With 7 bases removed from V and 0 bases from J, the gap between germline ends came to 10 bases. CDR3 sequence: CASNEVYSNQPQHF. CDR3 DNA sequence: TGTGCCAGCAACGAGGTTTATAGCAATCAGCCCCAGCATTTT.

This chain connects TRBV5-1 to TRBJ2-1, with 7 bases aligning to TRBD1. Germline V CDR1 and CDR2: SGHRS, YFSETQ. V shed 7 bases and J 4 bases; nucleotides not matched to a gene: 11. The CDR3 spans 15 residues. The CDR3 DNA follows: TGCGCCAGCGAGGGGACAGTAGGACCTTACAATGAGCAGTTCTTC. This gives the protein CASEGTVGPYNEQFF.